This TCR beta chain was profiled in a study of OX40 agonist ivuxolimab in advanced cancers. V gave up 6 bases and J gave up 7 bases; unmatched junction bases: 5. Germline assignment: CDR1 MNHNY and CDR2 SVGAGI (reference sequence). The CDR3 has 12 residues. Sequencing used immunoSEQ multiplex PCR; TCRdb keeps in-frame clones, though not all of them. Here the sample spans tens of thousands of clones, approximately 90% being singletons. The sequence came from an adult with an advanced solid tumor such as melanoma, head and neck, liver or kidney cancer. This sequence joins TRBV6-6 and TRBJ1-1; 7 bases map to TRBD1. The specimen comprised CD4+ or CD8+ T cells sorted from blood, sampled in a trial of the OX40 agonist ivuxolimab. The CDR3 sequence is CASRDSGGEAFF. The CDR3 coding sequence is TGTGCCAGCAGGGATTCAGGGGGTGAAGCTTTCTTT.